The subject of this entry is one TCR beta chain. This entry is derived from a study of shared clonotypes between healthy human individuals. V gave up 4 bases and J gave up 6 bases; unmatched junction bases: 6. The CDR3 consists of 13 residues. Only in-frame clones appear in the TCRdb table, and some are missing; sequencing was by immunoSEQ multiplex PCR. The table includes some 2.4 million clones, roughly 93% detected once. The TCR was taken from a man younger than 30 in good health. Some clones in this sample may be carry-over from other donors' samples. V is TRBV5-3 and J is TRBJ1-2; TRBD1 matches 7 bases. TRBV5-3 falls under the ORF class, with uncertain function. The specimen was naive CD4+ T cells from PBMCs. Subset defined: CD45RA+ positively selected. The CDR3 spells CARSPGQAHGYTF. For the CDR3, the DNA is TGTGCCAGAAGCCCTGGACAGGCCCATGGCTACACCTTC.